A single sample gave rise to the 30 T cell receptor beta chains below, sequenced in a study of shared clonotypes between healthy human individuals. Sequencing was performed with immunoSEQ multiplex PCR; in TCRdb, only in-frame clones are kept and a portion is missing. This sample has more than 2 million clones, with roughly 93% found just once. The naive CD8 population came from CD45RO-negative cells selected for CCR7, without terminally differentiated effector memory CD45RA+ cells. Sample: naive CD8+ T cells from PBMCs. The receptors here all came from a man aged 18 to 35 in good health. Some clones in this sample may be carry-over from other donors' samples.

The chain links TRBV13 to TRBJ1-2; D ambiguous. Deletions cut 5 bases from V and 3 bases from J, with 10 bases between. CDR1 and CDR2 from the germline V gene are PRHDT and FYEKMQ (reference sequence). The CDR3 extends over 13 amino acids. CDR3 in DNA: TGTGCCAGCAGCCCCGGGGTCTACTATGGCTACACCTTC. This codes for CASSPGVYYGYTF.

This chain links TRBV21-1 with TRBJ1-4; TRBD1 is the table's D call and was not checked against the DNA. TRBV21-1 is classified as a pseudogene. This CDR3 region has 15 residues. The CDR3 reads CASSNVRTGYEKLFF. CDR3 sequence (DNA): TGTGCCAGCAGCAATGTAAGGACAGGGTATGAAAAACTGTTTTTT.

The chain's CDR3 is CASSTPSRNYGYTF. Written as DNA, the CDR3 is TGTGCCAGCAGCACCCCTAGCCGTAACTATGGCTACACCTTC. The chain couples TRBV7-7 to TRBJ1-2, with D unresolved. CDR3 length: 14 residues. Germline V lookup: CDR1 SSHAT, CDR2 FNYEAQ (reference sequence). V was pared by 5 bases and J by 1 base, with 11 bases between.

This chain joins TRBV10-3 and TRBJ2-2, with D possibly being TRBD2 (6 bases). V was pared by 4 bases and J by 4 bases, with 13 bases between. Germline V gene sequence: CDR1 ENHRY, CDR2 SYGVKD. The length of the CDR3 is 15 residues. The CDR3 reads CAISGGREGTGELFF. The CDR3 DNA reads as TGTGCCATCAGTGGAGGGCGGGAAGGCACCGGGGAGCTGTTTTTT.

V gene TRBV28 combines with J gene TRBJ2-1, with 7 bases fitting TRBD2. This CDR3 is 14 amino acids long. Germline assignment: CDR1 MDHEN and CDR2 SYDVKM. Unmatched junction bases numbered 6, after V lost 4 bases and J lost 6 bases. This CDR3 is CASSWATSFNEQFF. The DNA of the CDR3 is TGTGCCAGCAGTTGGGCGACTAGCTTCAATGAGCAGTTCTTC.

V usage is TRBV9 and J usage is TRBJ1-1; D remains ambiguous. The V gene lost 3 bases and the J gene lost 5 bases, with 11 bases spanning the gap. This CDR3 contains 13 residues. CDR1 SGDLS and CDR2 YYNGEE come from the germline V gene. This CDR3 is CASSEAHGTEAFF. CDR3 in DNA: TGTGCCAGCAGCGAGGCCCACGGGACTGAAGCTTTCTTT. The full variable domain, in which reference TRBV9 and TRBJ1-1 provide the parts outside the CDR3, is DSGVTQTPKHLITATGQRVTLRCSPRSGDLSVYWYQQSLDQGLQFLIQYYNGEERAKGNILERFSAQQFPDLHSELNLSSLELGDSALYFCASSEAHGTEAFFGQGTRLTVV.

This rearrangement joins TRBV25-1 to TRBJ1-3, with D hard to call. Germline V lookup: CDR1 MGHDK, CDR2 SYGVNS. Trimming pared 9 bases from V and 10 bases from J, leaving 10 bases between. CDR3 length: 10 amino acids. The CDR3 loop reads CASSAGTIYF. CDR3 DNA: TGTGCCAGTAGCGCCGGGACCATATATTTT.

In its sample, this clone was seen once. This chain links TRBV7-2 with TRBJ2-7; 8 nucleotides align to TRBD1. The germline V gene has CDR1 SGHTA and CDR2 FQGNSA. Trimming cost V 7 bases and J 3 bases; bases outside gene matches: 14. The CDR3 runs 16 residues. CDR3 region: CASNQPRTGHLYEQYF. Written as DNA, the CDR3 is TGTGCCAGCAACCAGCCCAGGACAGGGCATCTCTACGAGCAGTACTTC.

The J gene is TRBJ1-1, the V gene TRBV5-6, with a weak D call TRBD1 (6 bases). Germline V gives CDR1 SGHDT, CDR2 YYEEEE. V was clipped by 4 bases and J by 4 bases, with 11 bases between them. There are 13 residues in the CDR3. In nucleotides, the CDR3 is TGTGCCAGCAGCGTGGGGGCGCGCACTGAAGCTTTCTTT. Amino acids: CASSVGARTEAFF.

The rearrangement joins TRBV11-2 to TRBJ2-5, with D possibly matching TRBD2 (6 bases). CDR1 is SGHAT, CDR2 FQNNGV, per germline. The CDR3 has 14 residues. V was trimmed by 2 bases and J by 7 bases, leaving 14 bases between them. The CDR3 sequence is CASSLLRDRGTQYF. Here the CDR3 DNA reads TGTGCCAGCAGCTTATTGCGGGATAGGGGGACCCAGTACTTC. The variable domain in full, completed from reference TRBV11-2 and TRBJ2-5, reads EAGVAQSPRYKIIEKRQSVAFWCNPISGHATLYWYQQILGQGPKLLIQFQNNGVVDDSQLPKDRFSAERLKGVDSTLKIQPAKLEDSAVYLCASSLLRDRGTQYFGPGTRLLVL.

This chain links TRBV9 with TRBJ1-2, with a weak D call TRBD1 (6 bases). Germline V gene lookup returns CDR1 SGDLS and CDR2 YYNGEE. This CDR3 has 12 residues. V lost 4 bases and J 8 bases, leaving 12 bases between the germline ends. The CDR3 sequence is CASSTLGGGYTF. The CDR3 nucleotides are TGTGCCAGCAGCACATTAGGGGGAGGCTACACCTTC.

The chain employs TRBV7-6 and TRBJ2-7, with D hard to call. V lost 4 bases to trimming and J lost 0 bases, with 13 bases between them. The CDR3 spans 15 residues. Germline V lookup: CDR1 SGHVS, CDR2 FNYEAQ. This CDR3 is CASSSFPDSSYEQYF. DNA of the CDR3: TGTGCCAGCAGCTCATTCCCCGATAGCTCCTACGAGCAGTACTTC.

The genes are TRBV10-3 and TRBJ2-7; 8 bases align to TRBD1. From germline, CDR1 is ENHRY and CDR2 SYGVKD. The CDR3 is 12 residues long. V lost 10 bases, J lost 5 bases, and 7 bases stayed unmatched. The CDR3 nucleotides read TGTGCCACGGATACAGGGGGGCACGAGCAGTACTTC. Translation gives CATDTGGHEQYF.

This chain links TRBV5-1 with TRBJ2-3; tentative D call: TRBD1 (5 bases). The CDR3 is 16 residues long. The V end lost 0 bases, the J end lost 2 bases, and 13 bases lay between the germline ends. Germline-derived CDR1 and CDR2 are SGHRS and YFSETQ. CDR3: CASSLEGSRNTDTQYF. Written as DNA, the CDR3 is TGCGCCAGCAGCTTGGAGGGGTCGCGGAACACAGATACGCAGTATTTT.

The chain joins TRBV5-6 to TRBJ1-2; D ambiguous. CDR1 and CDR2 from the germline V gene are SGHDT and YYEEEE. V was clipped by 0 bases and J by 4 bases, with 10 bases between them. This CDR3 has 14 residues. The CDR3 region has the DNA TGTGCCAGCAGCTTGGGTCGCAGTAGCTATGGCTACACCTTC. Amino acids: CASSLGRSSYGYTF. Combining the CDR3 with reference TRBV5-6 and TRBJ1-2 gives the whole variable domain DAGVTQSPTHLIKTRGQQVTLRCSPKSGHDTVSWYQQALGQGPQFIFQYYEEEERQRGNFPDRFSGHQFPNYSSELNVNALLLGDSALYLCASSLGRSSYGYTFGSGTRLTVV.

The gene calls are TRBV5-1 and TRBJ2-3; no firm D call. CDR1 is SGHRS and CDR2 is YFSETQ in the germline V gene. The CDR3 length is 17 residues. V was clipped by 6 bases and J by 1 base, with 21 bases between them. The CDR3 DNA reads as TGCGCCAGCAAGCCTTCCTCCCCAGGCCGCGGCACAGATACGCAGTATTTT. It is translated as CASKPSSPGRGTDTQYF.

V gene TRBV27 combines with J gene TRBJ1-1; D remains unclear. The CDR3 runs 14 residues. The V and J ends lost 5 bases and 7 bases respectively, with 17 bases between them. Germline CDR1 is MNHEY and CDR2 is SMNVEV (reference sequence). CDR3 region: CASSLVGGSGEAFF. The CDR3 bases are TGTGCCAGCAGTCTCGTAGGCGGGTCGGGTGAAGCTTTCTTT.

CDR3 coding DNA: TGTGCCAGCAGCTTACAGGGTGGGGCAGAGACCCAGTACTTC. This codes for CASSLQGGAETQYF. The chain combines TRBV28 with TRBJ2-5; D is perhaps TRBD1 (6 bases). The CDR3 totals 14 residues. Trimming shortened V by 6 bases and J by 4 bases, and 15 bases separated the two germline ends. CDR1 is MDHEN and CDR2 is SYDVKM in the germline V gene.

The chain employs TRBV4-3 and TRBJ2-1, with a possible D match to TRBD1 (6 bases). In germline, CDR1 is LGHNA, CDR2 YSLEER. This CDR3 spans 13 amino acids. Deletions cut 4 bases from V and 6 bases from J, with 10 bases between. The CDR3 reads CASSRDISNEQFF. CDR3 in DNA: TGCGCCAGCAGCCGGGACATTAGCAATGAGCAGTTCTTC.

V usage is TRBV7-9 and J usage is TRBJ2-3, with no clear D. V lost 5 bases to trimming and J lost 1 base, with 13 bases between them. Germline V gene sequence: CDR1 SEHNR, CDR2 FQNEAQ (reference sequence). This CDR3 contains 15 residues. This CDR3 is CASSPPVGGTDTQYF. In DNA form, the CDR3 reads TGTGCCAGCAGCCCTCCGGTAGGAGGCACAGATACGCAGTATTTT.

This chain joins TRBV7-2 and TRBJ2-5; weak D call: TRBD1 (6 bases). The CDR3 contains 16 residues. V was trimmed by 5 bases and J by 0 bases, leaving 16 bases between them. Germline CDR1 is SGHTA and CDR2 is FQGNSA. This CDR3 reads CASSIRTATYQETQYF. CDR3 nucleotide sequence: TGTGCCAGCAGCATAAGGACAGCGACTTACCAAGAGACCCAGTACTTC.

The chain is built from TRBV7-3 and TRBJ2-1, with TRBD1 matching 7 bases. This CDR3 comprises 13 residues. The V gene's germline CDR1 is SGHTA and CDR2 FQGTGA. V trimming: 4 bases; J trimming: 8 bases; junction bases outside the gene matches: 5. CDR3 coding DNA: TGTGCCAGCAGCTCGGGACAGTTCCATGAGCAGTTCTTC. Residues: CASSSGQFHEQFF. Looking up the rest from reference TRBV7-3 and TRBJ2-1 gives the full variable domain: GAGVSQTPSNKVTEKGKYVELRCDPISGHTALYWYRQSLGQGPEFLIYFQGTGAADDSGLPNDRFFAVRPEGSVSTLKIQRTERGDSAVYLCASSSGQFHEQFFGPGTRLTVL.

CDR3 amino acids: CASSYTKVPYEQYF. The DNA of the CDR3 is TGTGCCAGCAGTTACACCAAGGTCCCCTACGAGCAGTACTTC. J is TRBJ2-7 and V is TRBV6-5; no definite D call. CDR3 length equals 14 residues. The V gene's germline CDR1 is MNHEY and CDR2 SVGAGI. The V and J ends lost 2 bases and 2 bases respectively, with 10 bases between them.

The chain is built from TRBV7-9 and TRBJ2-1; a possible D gene is TRBD1 (6 bases). From germline, CDR1 is SEHNR and CDR2 FQNEAQ (reference sequence). V dropped 5 bases and J dropped 0 bases, with 14 bases sitting between them. This CDR3 region has 16 residues. The CDR3 DNA follows: TGTGCCAGCAGCCCCGGACAGTCTAGCTCCTACAATGAGCAGTTCTTC. Residues: CASSPGQSSSYNEQFF.

The chain couples TRBV7-8 to TRBJ2-1; 11 nucleotides line up with TRBD1. CDR3 length equals 15 residues. Per the germline V gene, CDR1 is SGHVS and CDR2 is FQNEAQ. V dropped 5 bases and J dropped 8; count of bases not matched to a gene: 8. The CDR3 coding sequence is TGTGCCAGCAGCACGGCCGGACAGGGGGCCTATGAGCAGTTCTTC. Its translation: CASSTAGQGAYEQFF.

The V gene is TRBV28, the J gene TRBJ1-5; 8 bases fit TRBD1. The CDR3 extends over 16 amino acids. V gave up 5 bases and J gave up 4 bases; unmatched junction bases: 10. The germline gives CDR1 MDHEN, CDR2 SYDVKM. Written as DNA, the CDR3 is TGTGCCAGCAGTCTCGCAATAGACAGGGGAAATCAGCCCCAGCATTTT. Translated, it gives CASSLAIDRGNQPQHF.

The V call is TRBV5-1, the J call TRBJ2-7; a possible D gene is TRBD1 (6 bases). Trimming removed 3 bases from V and 6 bases from J, with 19 bases in between. Germline-derived CDR1 and CDR2 are SGHRS and YFSETQ. The CDR3 runs 15 residues. CDR3 sequence reads: CASSSRYGTSLEQYF. In DNA, the CDR3 is TGCGCCAGCAGCTCCCGCTACGGGACATCCCTCGAGCAGTACTTC.

This chain links TRBV14 with TRBJ2-6, with D perhaps TRBD1 or TRBD2 (5 bases each). The V end lost 4 bases, the J end lost 1 base, and 17 bases lay between the germline ends. The CDR3 consists of 18 residues. Germline-derived CDR1 and CDR2 are SGHDN and FVKESK. Written as DNA, the CDR3 is TGTGCCAGCAGCCTTCCGGGACGGATCATTTCTGGGGCCAACGTCCTGACTTTC. Translation: CASSLPGRIISGANVLTF.

The V call is TRBV10-1, the J call TRBJ1-1, with 7 bases lining up with TRBD1. The J segment lost 3 bases and the V segment lost 2 bases, leaving 6 bases of the junction unmatched. CDR1 is WNHNN, CDR2 SYGVQD, per germline (reference sequence). The CDR3 consists of 15 residues. The CDR3 spells CASSERGGSDTEAFF. CDR3 bases: TGCGCCAGCAGTGAGAGAGGGGGCTCCGACACTGAAGCTTTCTTT.

In the case of this clone: This sample includes further DNA sequences coding for the same CDR3. The chain joins TRBV6-1 to TRBJ2-7, with 8 bases identical to TRBD1. Germline values: CDR1 MNHNS, CDR2 SASEGT. The V gene end was trimmed by 3 bases and the J gene end by 4 bases; junction bases not matched to a gene: 2. The CDR3 spans 13 residues. The CDR3 sequence is CASSDRGLYEQYF. Written as DNA, the CDR3 is TGTGCCAGCAGTGACAGGGGGCTGTACGAGCAGTACTTC.